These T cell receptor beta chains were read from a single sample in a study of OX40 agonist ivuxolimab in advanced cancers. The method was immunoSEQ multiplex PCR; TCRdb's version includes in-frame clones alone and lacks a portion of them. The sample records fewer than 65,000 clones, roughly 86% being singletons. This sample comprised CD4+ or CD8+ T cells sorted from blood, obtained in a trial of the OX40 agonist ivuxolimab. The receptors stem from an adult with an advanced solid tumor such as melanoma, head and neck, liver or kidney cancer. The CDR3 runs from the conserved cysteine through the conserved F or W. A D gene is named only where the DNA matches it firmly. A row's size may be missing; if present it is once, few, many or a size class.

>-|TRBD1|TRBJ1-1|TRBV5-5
CASTARNDRGETEAFF
TGTGCCAGCACCGCACGCAACGACAGGGGAGAGACTGAAGCTTTCTTT
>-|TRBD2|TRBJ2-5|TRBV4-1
CASSDPTGGETQYF
TGCGCCAGCAGTGACCCGACGGGGGGGGAGACCCAGTACTTC
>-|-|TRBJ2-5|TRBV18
CASSPPGGKMGTQYF
TGTGCCAGCTCACCACCGGGGGGCAAGATGGGGACCCAGTACTTC
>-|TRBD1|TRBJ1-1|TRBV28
CASSLPGQTEAFF
TGTGCCAGCAGTTTACCGGGACAGACTGAAGCTTTCTTT
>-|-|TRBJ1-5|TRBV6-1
CASRTPGASQPQHF
TGTGCCAGCAGGACCCCAGGGGCCAGTCAGCCCCAGCATTTT
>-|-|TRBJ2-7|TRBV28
CASRTLGPYEQYF
TGTGCCAGCAGAACCTTAGGTCCATACGAGCAGTACTTC
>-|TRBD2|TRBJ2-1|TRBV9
CASSGAGGPYNEQFF
TGTGCCAGCAGCGGGGCGGGAGGGCCCTACAATGAGCAGTTCTTC
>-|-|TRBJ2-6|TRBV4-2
CASSQALPKSSGANVLTF
TGTGCCAGCAGCCAAGCGCTACCGAAATCCTCTGGGGCCAACGTCCTGACTTTC
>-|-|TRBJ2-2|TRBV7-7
CASSFDSDTGELFF
TGTGCTAGCAGCTTTGACAGTGACACCGGGGAGCTGTTTTTT
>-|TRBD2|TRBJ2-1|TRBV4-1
CASSHPVSGRAKDEQFF
TGCGCCAGCAGCCATCCGGTTAGCGGGAGGGCCAAGGATGAGCAGTTCTTC
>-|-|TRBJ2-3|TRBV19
CASSSGAPGTDTQYF
TGTGCCAGTAGTTCGGGAGCCCCCGGCACAGATACGCAGTATTTT
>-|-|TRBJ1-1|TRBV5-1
CASSLEAGEGVVAFF
TGCGCCAGCAGCTTGGAGGCAGGGGAAGGGGTTGTAGCTTTCTTT
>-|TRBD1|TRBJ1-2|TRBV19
CASSRGTGPNYGYTF
TGTGCCAGTAGTAGGGGGACAGGGCCTAACTATGGCTACACCTTC
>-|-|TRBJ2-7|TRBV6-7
CASIPYMSSYEQYF
TGTGCCAGCATCCCATACATGAGCTCCTACGAGCAGTACTTC
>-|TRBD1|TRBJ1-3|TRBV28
CASTETGYRNTIYF
TGTGCCAGCACCGAGACAGGGTACAGAAACACCATATATTTT
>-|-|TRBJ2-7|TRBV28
CASSLDGPYEQYF
TGTGCCAGCAGTTTAGACGGTCCCTACGAGCAGTACTTC
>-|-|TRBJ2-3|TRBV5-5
CASSLGAADTQYF
TGTGCCAGCAGCTTGGGGGCCGCAGATACGCAGTATTTT
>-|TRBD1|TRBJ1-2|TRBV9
CASSVDREGARGYTF
TGTGCCAGCAGCGTAGATAGGGAGGGGGCGCGTGGCTACACCTTC
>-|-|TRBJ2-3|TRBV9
CASSVDGRSTDTQYF
TGTGCCAGCAGCGTAGATGGCAGAAGCACAGATACGCAGTATTTT
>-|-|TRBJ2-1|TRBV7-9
CASSPRRGGEQFF
TGTGCCAGCAGCCCCCGGAGGGGCGGTGAGCAGTTCTTC
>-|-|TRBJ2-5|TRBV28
CASSPPRGGRTQETQYF
TGTGCCAGCAGTCCCCCGAGGGGCGGACGGACACAAGAGACCCAGTACTTC
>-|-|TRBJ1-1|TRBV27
CASSYIDRGASEAFF
TGTGCCAGCAGTTACATAGACCGGGGGGCTTCTGAAGCTTTCTTT
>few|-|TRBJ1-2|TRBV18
CASARGASNYGYTF
TGTGCCAGCGCACGAGGGGCCTCTAACTATGGCTACACCTTC
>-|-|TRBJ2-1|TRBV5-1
CASSLRNEQFF
TGCGCCAGCAGCTTGAGGAATGAGCAGTTCTTC
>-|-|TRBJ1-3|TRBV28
CASSLFPGSAGGNTIYF
TGTGCCAGCAGTTTATTCCCAGGCTCCGCGGGGGGAAACACCATATATTTT
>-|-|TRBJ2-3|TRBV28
CASSSGTFTDTQYF
TGTGCCAGCAGTTCAGGTACTTTCACAGATACGCAGTATTTT
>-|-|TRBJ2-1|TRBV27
CASCRDLVEGGNEQFF
TGTGCCAGCTGCCGAGATTTGGTAGAGGGGGGCAATGAGCAGTTCTTC
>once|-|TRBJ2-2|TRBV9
CASSAVWTGELFF
TGTGCCAGCAGCGCGGTATGGACCGGGGAGCTGTTTTTT
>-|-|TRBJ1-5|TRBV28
CASSSLVDQPQHF
TGTGCCAGCAGTTCCTTAGTCGATCAGCCCCAGCATTTT
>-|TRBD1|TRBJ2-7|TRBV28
CASSPGGGTGTHEQYF
TGTGCCAGCAGTCCCGGGGGCGGGACAGGGACCCACGAGCAGTACTTC
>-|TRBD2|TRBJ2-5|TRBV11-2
CASSQTGGSFGETQYF
TGTGCCAGCAGCCAGACTGGCGGGAGTTTTGGAGAGACCCAGTACTTC
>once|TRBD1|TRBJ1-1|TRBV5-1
CASSRKGQGGSTEAFF
TGCGCCAGCAGCCGAAAAGGACAGGGAGGTAGCACTGAAGCTTTCTTT